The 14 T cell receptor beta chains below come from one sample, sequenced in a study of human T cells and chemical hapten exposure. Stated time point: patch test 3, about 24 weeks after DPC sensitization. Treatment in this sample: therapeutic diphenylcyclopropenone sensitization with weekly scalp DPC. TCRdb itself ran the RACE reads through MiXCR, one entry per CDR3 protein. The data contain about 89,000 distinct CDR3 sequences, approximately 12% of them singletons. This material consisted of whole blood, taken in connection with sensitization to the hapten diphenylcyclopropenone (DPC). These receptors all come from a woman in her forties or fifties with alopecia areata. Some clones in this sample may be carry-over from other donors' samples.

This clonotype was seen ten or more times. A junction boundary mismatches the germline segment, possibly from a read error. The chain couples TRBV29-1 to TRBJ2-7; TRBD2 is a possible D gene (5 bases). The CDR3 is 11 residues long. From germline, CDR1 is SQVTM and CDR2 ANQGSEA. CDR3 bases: TGCAGCGTTGAAAGGGTGAGGGCGGGTCACTTC. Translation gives CSVERVRAGHF.

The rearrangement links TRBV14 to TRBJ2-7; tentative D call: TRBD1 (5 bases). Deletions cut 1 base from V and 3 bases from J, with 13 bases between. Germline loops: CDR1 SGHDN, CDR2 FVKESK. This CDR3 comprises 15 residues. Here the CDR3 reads CASSQGPGRYYEQYF. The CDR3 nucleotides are TGTGCCAGCAGCCAAGGTCCAGGGCGCTACTACGAGCAGTACTTC.

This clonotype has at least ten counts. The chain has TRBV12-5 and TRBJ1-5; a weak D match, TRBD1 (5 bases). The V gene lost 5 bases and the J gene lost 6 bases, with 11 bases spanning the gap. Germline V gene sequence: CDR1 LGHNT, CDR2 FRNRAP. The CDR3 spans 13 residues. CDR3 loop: CASGQGEFQPQHF. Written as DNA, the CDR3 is TGTGCTAGTGGTCAAGGGGAATTTCAGCCCCAGCATTTT.

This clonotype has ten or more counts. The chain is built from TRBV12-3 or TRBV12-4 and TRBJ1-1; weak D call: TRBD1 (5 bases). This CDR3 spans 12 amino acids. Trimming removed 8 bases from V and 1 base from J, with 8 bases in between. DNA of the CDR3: TGTGCCAGCTCGGACACGAACACTGAAGCTTTCTTT. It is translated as CASSDTNTEAFF.

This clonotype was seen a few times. DNA of the CDR3: TGCAGTGCTAGTAGCGGGACAGGGGGCAATGAGCAGTTCTTC. Protein product: CSASSGTGGNEQFF. The V and J genes are TRBV20-1 and TRBJ2-1; TRBD1 aligns across 11 bases. The length of the CDR3 is 14 residues. V trimming: 3 bases; J trimming: 6 bases; junction bases outside the gene matches: 4. CDR1 is DFQATT and CDR2 is SNEGSKA in the germline V gene (reference sequence).

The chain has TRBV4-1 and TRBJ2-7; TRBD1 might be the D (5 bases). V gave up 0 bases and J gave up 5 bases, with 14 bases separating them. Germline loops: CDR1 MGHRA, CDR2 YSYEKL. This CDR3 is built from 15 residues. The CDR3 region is CASSQDTRVGNEQYF. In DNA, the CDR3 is TGCGCCAGCAGCCAAGATACCAGGGTCGGAAACGAGCAGTACTTC.

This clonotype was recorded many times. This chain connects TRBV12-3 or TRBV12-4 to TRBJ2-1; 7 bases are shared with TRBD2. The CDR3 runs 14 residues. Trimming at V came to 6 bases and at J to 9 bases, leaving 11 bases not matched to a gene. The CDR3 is CASSLQAGSSEQFF. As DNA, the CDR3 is TGTGCCAGCAGCCTACAAGCGGGATCGAGTGAGCAGTTCTTC.

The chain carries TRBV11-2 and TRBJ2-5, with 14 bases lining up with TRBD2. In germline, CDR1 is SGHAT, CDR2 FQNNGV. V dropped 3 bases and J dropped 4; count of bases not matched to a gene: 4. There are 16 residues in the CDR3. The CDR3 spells CASSLGLAGESETQYF. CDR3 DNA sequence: TGTGCCAGCAGCTTGGGACTAGCGGGAGAATCAGAGACCCAGTACTTC.

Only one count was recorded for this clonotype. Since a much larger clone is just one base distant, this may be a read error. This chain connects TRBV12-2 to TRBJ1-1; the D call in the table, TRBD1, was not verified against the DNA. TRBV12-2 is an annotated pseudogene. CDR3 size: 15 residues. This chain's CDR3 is CASCLQGFADTEAFF. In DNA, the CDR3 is TGTGCAAGTTGCTTACAGGGTTTTGCTGACACTGAAGCTTTCTTT.

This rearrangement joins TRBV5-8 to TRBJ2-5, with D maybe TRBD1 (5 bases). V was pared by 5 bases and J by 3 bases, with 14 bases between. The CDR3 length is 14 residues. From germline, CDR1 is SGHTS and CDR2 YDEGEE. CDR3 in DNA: TGTGCCAGCAGGGCAGGGTCGACGAAAGAGACCCAGTACTTC. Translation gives CASRAGSTKETQYF.

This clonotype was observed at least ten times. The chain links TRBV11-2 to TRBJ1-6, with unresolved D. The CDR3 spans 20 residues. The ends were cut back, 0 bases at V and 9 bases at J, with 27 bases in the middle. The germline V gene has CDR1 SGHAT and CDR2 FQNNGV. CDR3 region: CASSLERTWMSPSTSSPLHF. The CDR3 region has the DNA TGTGCCAGCAGCTTAGAACGAACCTGGATGAGTCCCTCGACTAGTTCACCCCTCCACTTT.

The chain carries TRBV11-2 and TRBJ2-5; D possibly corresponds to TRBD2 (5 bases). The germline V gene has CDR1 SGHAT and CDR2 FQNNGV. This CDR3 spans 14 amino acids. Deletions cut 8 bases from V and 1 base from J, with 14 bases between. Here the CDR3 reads CASAAHSVQETQYF. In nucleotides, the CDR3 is TGTGCCAGCGCAGCCCATAGCGTCCAAGAGACCCAGTACTTC.

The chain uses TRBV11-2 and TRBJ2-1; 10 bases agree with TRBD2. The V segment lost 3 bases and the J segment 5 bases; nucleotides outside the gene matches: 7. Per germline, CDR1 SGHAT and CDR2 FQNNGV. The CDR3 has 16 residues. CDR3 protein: CASSFSGGFGDNEQFF. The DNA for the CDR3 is TGTGCCAGCAGCTTTAGCGGGGGGTTTGGAGACAATGAGCAGTTCTTC.

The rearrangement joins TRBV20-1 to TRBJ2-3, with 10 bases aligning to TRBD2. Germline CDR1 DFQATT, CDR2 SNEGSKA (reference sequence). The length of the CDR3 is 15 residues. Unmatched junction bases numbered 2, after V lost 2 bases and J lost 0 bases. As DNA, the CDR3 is TGCAGTGCTAGACTAGCGGGAGTAAGCACAGATACGCAGTATTTT. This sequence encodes CSARLAGVSTDTQYF.